The T cell receptor (beta chain) under discussion was sequenced for a study of control samples from healthy donors and cancer patients. Sequenced by immunoSEQ multiplex PCR; TCRdb stores in-frame clones only, minus some. In the table there are some 67,000 clones, around 87% of which are singletons. CDR1 and CDR2 (germline): KGHSH, LQKENI. The CDR3 is made up of 14 amino acids. V lost 3 bases, J lost 6 bases, and 15 bases lay in between. The chain joins TRBV18 to TRBJ2-7, with D unresolved. The receptor's source is a woman aged 45-65 years with head and neck cancer. The sequenced sample was PBMCs. The CDR3 sequence: CASSPLETGSEQYF. In DNA, the CDR3 is TGTGCCAGCTCACCTCTCGAGACGGGTTCCGAGCAGTACTTC.